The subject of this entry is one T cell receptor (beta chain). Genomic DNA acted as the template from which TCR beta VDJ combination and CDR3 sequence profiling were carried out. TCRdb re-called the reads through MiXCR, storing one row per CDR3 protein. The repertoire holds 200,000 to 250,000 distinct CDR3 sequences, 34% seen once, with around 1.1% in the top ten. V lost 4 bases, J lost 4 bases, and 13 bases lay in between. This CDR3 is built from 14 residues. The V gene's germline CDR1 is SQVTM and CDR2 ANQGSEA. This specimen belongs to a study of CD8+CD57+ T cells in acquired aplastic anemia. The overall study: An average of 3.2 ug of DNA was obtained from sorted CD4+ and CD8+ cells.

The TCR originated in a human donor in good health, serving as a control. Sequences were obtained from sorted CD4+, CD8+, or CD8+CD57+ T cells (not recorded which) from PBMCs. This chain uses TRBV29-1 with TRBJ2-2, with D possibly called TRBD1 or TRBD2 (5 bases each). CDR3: CSVGLGTSTGELFF. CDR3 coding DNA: TGCAGCGTTGGGTTGGGGACGAGCACCGGGGAGCTGTTTTTT.